The 18 T cell receptor beta chains below all came from one sample that was sequenced in a study of T cell repertoires in cytomegalovirus infection. For these TCRs, the target antigens are not known. One entry per CDR3 protein, called by TCRdb with MiXCR from the reads. The table has some 110,000 distinct CDR3 sequences, around 9.1% seen once. Sequencing was carried out using PBMCs, sequenced either directly or after in vitro stimulation (not recorded which). The source is a human donor in good health (CMV status not recorded). Some clones in this sample may be carry-over from other donors' samples.

This clonotype was observed at least ten times. V is TRBV7-2 and J is TRBJ1-5; no clear D gene. Germline CDR1 reads SGHTA; CDR2 reads FQGNSA. The V end was cut by 4 bases, the J end by 5 bases, with 6 bases between. The CDR3 loop spans 12 amino acids. The CDR3, as DNA: TGTGCCAGCAGCTCCCTACATCAGCCCCAGCATTTT. Its translation: CASSSLHQPQHF.

This clonotype was seen a handful of times. The rearrangement uses TRBV6-6 and TRBJ1-2, with TRBD1 identical over 10 bases. The CDR3 has 15 amino acids. Germline trimming cut 6 bases from V and 5 bases from J; bases unmatched to any gene: 9. Germline V gives CDR1 MNHNY, CDR2 SVGAGI (reference sequence). Written as DNA, the CDR3 is TGTGCCAGCAGCTTACAACCGGGACAGGGGTATGGCTACACCTTC. This gives the protein CASSLQPGQGYGYTF.

This clonotype appeared many times. V gene TRBV23-1 combines with J gene TRBJ2-1; 16 nucleotides match TRBD2. TRBV23-1 qualifies as an ORF whose function is uncertain. V lost 6 bases to trimming and J lost 1 base; unmatched junction nucleotides: 24. The CDR3 contains 24 residues. CDR3 sequence: CASRKIPAGTSGRALLVSYNEQFF. Here the CDR3 DNA reads TGCGCCAGCAGAAAAATCCCCGCAGGGACTAGCGGGAGGGCCCTTCTTGTTTCCTACAATGAGCAGTTCTTC.

This clonotype was recorded a few times. The V gene is TRBV28, the J gene TRBJ1-1, with D possibly TRBD1 on 5 matching bases. V lost 5 bases and J lost 4, with 14 bases in between. The germline V gene has CDR1 MDHEN and CDR2 SYDVKM. This CDR3 contains 14 residues. CDR3 protein: CASSRDGWATEAFF. The CDR3 region has the DNA TGTGCCAGCAGTCGGGACGGATGGGCCACTGAAGCTTTCTTT.

This clonotype was counted between two and nine times. This chain connects TRBV6-8 to TRBJ1-2, with a tentative D call TRBD1 (6 bases). V was pared by 0 bases and J by 7 bases, with 18 bases between. CDR3 length equals 16 residues. Germline V CDR1 and CDR2: MNHGY, SAAAGT. The CDR3: CASSYSGGGRGGGYTF. In DNA, the CDR3 is TGTGCCAGCAGTTACTCGGGCGGGGGCAGAGGAGGTGGCTACACCTTC.

This clonotype was seen a handful of times. The chain combines TRBV7-2 with TRBJ1-2; possible D gene TRBD1, 5 bases. CDR3 length: 15 residues. CDR1 SGHTA and CDR2 FQGNSA come from the germline V gene. The germline V and J ends were trimmed by 0 bases and 7 bases, with 15 bases remaining between them. The CDR3 loop is CASSLAAGMSGGYTF. The CDR3 DNA sequence: TGTGCCAGCAGCTTAGCGGCAGGGATGTCGGGTGGCTACACCTTC.

At least ten counts were recorded for this clonotype. The V call is TRBV7-8, the J call TRBJ2-5, with D unresolved. V was cut by 3 bases and J by 1 base, with 18 bases left in between. The CDR3 is made up of 17 amino acids. Germline CDR1 SGHVS, CDR2 FQNEAQ. Here the CDR3 reads CASSFPPGRDPQETQYF. As DNA, the CDR3 is TGTGCCAGCAGCTTCCCCCCCGGTCGAGATCCCCAAGAGACCCAGTACTTC.

This clonotype was counted many times. The gene calls are TRBV6-1 and TRBJ1-5; the match to TRBD1 covers 8 bases. Germline CDR1 is MNHNS and CDR2 is SASEGT. CDR3 length: 15 residues. Trimming cost V 5 bases and J 3 bases; bases outside gene matches: 6. The CDR3 loop reads CASSSGQGLNQPQHF. The CDR3 bases are TGTGCCAGCAGTTCCGGACAGGGCCTCAATCAGCCCCAGCATTTT.

The CDR3 spells CASRDLTSSDEQFF. DNA of the CDR3: TGTGCCAGCAGGGACCTAACTAGCAGCGATGAGCAGTTCTTC. The chain employs TRBV27 and TRBJ2-1, with D maybe TRBD2 (6 bases). This CDR3 comprises 14 residues. The V end lost 6 bases, the J end lost 8 bases, and 17 bases lay between the germline ends. Germline CDR1 and CDR2: MNHEY and SMNVEV (reference sequence).

This clonotype showed up many times. DNA for the CDR3: TGTGCCAGCAGCTTGCTCCGGGATAACTATGGCTACACCTTC. This gives the protein CASSLLRDNYGYTF. The genes are TRBV5-4 and TRBJ1-2; D call uncertain. Germline V gives CDR1 SGHNT, CDR2 YYREEE (reference sequence). This CDR3 is 14 amino acids long. V was clipped by 1 base and J by 1 base, with 8 bases between them.

The chain uses TRBV5-4 and TRBJ2-3, with 12 positions matching TRBD2. Germline CDR1 SGHNT, CDR2 YYREEE (reference sequence). The CDR3 covers 16 residues. V shed 1 base and J 2 bases; nucleotides not matched to a gene: 2. The CDR3 region has the DNA TGTGCCAGCAGCTTGAGACTAGCGGGAGTCACAGATACGCAGTATTTT. As protein: CASSLRLAGVTDTQYF.

This clonotype was picked up many times. This rearrangement joins TRBV20-1 to TRBJ2-7; 7 positions agree with TRBD2. The CDR3 contains 13 residues. From germline, CDR1 is DFQATT and CDR2 SNEGSKA (reference sequence). Trimming at V came to 3 bases and at J to 7 bases, leaving 9 bases not matched to a gene. CDR3 amino acids: CSARWEGRWEQYF. CDR3 sequence (DNA): TGCAGTGCTAGGTGGGAGGGCCGGTGGGAGCAGTACTTC.

This clonotype came up many times. The gene calls are TRBV19 and TRBJ2-3; no reliable D call. V lost 3 bases, J lost 2 bases, and 9 bases lay in between. The CDR3 is 14 residues long. Germline CDR1 is LNHDA and CDR2 is SQIVND (reference sequence). CDR3 amino acids: CASSMVRNTDTQYF. CDR3 DNA sequence: TGTGCCAGTAGTATGGTACGGAACACAGATACGCAGTATTTT.

This clonotype occurred a few times. The chain is built from TRBV11-2 and TRBJ2-3; D gene unclear. Germline V gives CDR1 SGHAT, CDR2 FQNNGV. The CDR3 spans 13 residues. V was clipped by 5 bases and J by 2 bases, with 8 bases between them. This CDR3 reads CASSRRVTDTQYF. The CDR3 nucleotides read TGTGCCAGCAGCCGCCGGGTCACAGATACGCAGTATTTT.

Ten or more counts support this clonotype. The V and J genes are TRBV6-2 or TRBV6-3 and TRBJ1-1, with a weak D call TRBD1 (5 bases). This CDR3 is 16 amino acids long. V gave up 8 bases and J gave up 1 base, with 20 bases separating them. Germline loops: CDR1 MNHEY, CDR2 SVGEGT. DNA of the CDR3: TGTGCCAGCGTCGGGGCCCCACAAGATCCGAACACTGAAGCTTTCTTT. Translating gives CASVGAPQDPNTEAFF.

This clonotype was counted only a few times. A read error may account for a junction end that differs from germline. The rearrangement links TRBV4-1 to TRBJ1-4; D is undetermined. Germline V CDR1 and CDR2: MGHRA, YSYEKL. The CDR3 runs 17 residues. The CDR3 here is CASSQVTKDATNEKLFF. As DNA, the CDR3 is TGTGCCAGCAGCCAAGTGACAAAAGATGCAACTAATGAAAAACTGTTTTTT.

This clonotype was detected ten times or more. The chain combines TRBV11-2 with TRBJ2-2; 10 nucleotides agree with TRBD1. The germline CDR1 and CDR2 sequences are SGHAT and FQNNGV. The trim removed 5 bases at V and 5 bases at J, leaving 20 bases unmatched. This CDR3 contains 20 residues. CDR3 sequence reads: CASSPWVGQGSPGKTGELFF. Written as DNA, the CDR3 is TGTGCCAGCAGCCCATGGGTGGGACAGGGGAGTCCGGGAAAAACCGGGGAGCTGTTTTTT.

This clonotype was detected many times. V usage is TRBV4-1 and J usage is TRBJ2-5; 7 nucleotides agree with TRBD2. This CDR3 region has 15 residues. Germline values: CDR1 MGHRA, CDR2 YSYEKL. Trimming removed 2 bases from V and 0 bases from J; junction bases left unmatched: 3. DNA of the CDR3: TGCGCCAGCAGCCAACCCGGGAGGTACCAAGAGACCCAGTACTTC. It translates to CASSQPGRYQETQYF.